The present T cell receptor beta chain was sequenced within a study of T cell repertoires in cytomegalovirus infection. Background on the study: HLA-C-restricted CMV epitopes, recently identified, and well-studied HLA-B-restricted ones were used by the study.

Study results and limitations: The ex vivo response showed dominance by HLA-C-restricted CMV-specific TCR beta clonotypes.

The germline CDR1 and CDR2 sequences are SGHNT and YENEEA. Deletions cut 5 bases from V and 4 bases from J, with 18 bases between. The CDR3 spans 15 residues. In regard to this clonotype: The target antigen is unknown.

TCRdb analysed the reads with MiXCR anew, one entry per CDR3 protein. The sample records about 280,000 distinct CDR3 sequences, approximately 22% being singletons. This clonotype originated in a human donor in good health (CMV status not recorded). Some clones in this sample may be carry-over from other donors' samples. The chain employs TRBV11-3 and TRBJ2-7; either TRBD1 or TRBD2 may fit D (5 bases each). This specimen was cultured PBMCs, taken from culture after CMV antigen stimulation. The CDR3: CASSEQGTVIYEQYF. CDR3 sequence (DNA): TGTGCCAGCAGCGAGCAAGGGACGGTCATTTACGAGCAGTACTTC.